These T cell receptor beta chains were read from a single sample in a study of cytomegalovirus exposure and HLA in healthy donors. Method: immunoSEQ multiplex PCR; TCRdb's copy keeps in-frame clones and lacks some. In the table there are 150,000 to 200,000 clones, 85% of which are singletons. Input material: PBMCs. These TCRs come from a man aged 18 to 35 in good health and CMV-seropositive. CDR3s include the opening cysteine and the closing phenylalanine or tryptophan. The order of the fields is V gene, J gene, D gene, CDR3 protein, CDR3 DNA. A D gene is named only where the DNA matches it firmly.

>TRBV5-4|TRBJ2-2|TRBD2
CASSQTAGGPGTGELFF
TGTGCCAGCAGCCAAACAGCGGGGGGGCCCGGCACCGGGGAGCTGTTTTTT
>TRBV11-2|TRBJ2-7|TRBD2
CASSQGLAETYEQYF
TGTGCCAGCAGCCAGGGACTAGCGGAAACCTACGAGCAGTACTTC
>TRBV7-9|TRBJ1-4|TRBD1
CASSPRQGVSEKLFF
TGTGCCAGCAGCCCCCGACAGGGGGTTAGTGAAAAACTGTTTTTT
>TRBV6-1|TRBJ1-4|NA
CASTGGQSNEKLFF
TGTGCCAGCACAGGAGGACAGTCTAATGAAAAACTGTTTTTT
>TRBV11-3|TRBJ1-1|TRBD1
CASSWGTVNTEAFF
TGTGCCAGCAGCTGGGGGACAGTTAACACTGAAGCTTTCTTT
>TRBV9|TRBJ1-1|NA
CASSVGVKSEAFF
TGTGCCAGCAGCGTAGGAGTGAAGTCTGAAGCTTTCTTT
>TRBV7-9|TRBJ2-7|TRBD2
CASSPGVAGGPIYEQYF
TGTGCCAGCAGCCCCGGAGTAGCGGGGGGACCGATCTACGAGCAGTACTTC
>TRBV11-2|TRBJ2-7|NA
CASSSLRYSYEQYF
TGTGCCAGCAGCTCCCTGCGTTACTCCTACGAGCAGTACTTC
>TRBV12-2|TRBJ2-2|NA
CASRPKGLRGLDTGELFF
TGTGCAAGTCGCCCCAAGGGTCTTAGGGGTTTAGACACCGGGGAGCTGTTTTTT
>TRBV11-2|TRBJ1-1|NA
CASSQKGMNTEAFF
TGTGCCAGCAGCCAGAAGGGGATGAACACTGAAGCTTTCTTT
>TRBV12-2|TRBJ1-2|NA
CASRLALGWTPTTNYGYTF
TGTGCAAGTCGCTTAGCCCTAGGGTGGACTCCTACTACTAACTATGGCTACACCTTC
>TRBV9|TRBJ2-6|NA
CASSAGWGANVLTF
TGTGCCAGCAGCGCCGGGTGGGGGGCCAACGTCCTGACTTTC
>TRBV7-2|TRBJ2-7|NA
CASSLYWTAYEQYF
TGTGCCAGCAGCTTATACTGGACAGCCTACGAGCAGTACTTC
>TRBV7-2|TRBJ1-1|NA
CASSLDSGHLNTEAFF
TGTGCCAGCAGCTTAGACTCGGGACACCTGAACACTGAAGCTTTCTTT
>TRBV19|TRBJ2-7|TRBD2
CASSAGGPYEQYF
TGTGCCAGTAGTGCGGGGGGGCCCTACGAGCAGTACTTC
>TRBV4-3|TRBJ1-3|TRBD1
CASSQVLGQAGNTIYF
TGCGCCAGCAGCCAAGTCCTCGGACAGGCGGGAAACACCATATATTTT
>TRBV10-3|TRBJ2-2|TRBD1
CAIRTGATNTGELFF
TGTGCCATCAGAACAGGGGCAACGAACACCGGGGAGCTGTTTTTT
>TRBV29-1|TRBJ2-1|NA
CSVEGQGRNEQFF
TGCAGCGTCGAGGGCCAGGGGCGGAATGAGCAGTTCTTC
>TRBV18|TRBJ1-1|TRBD1
CASSGQDGGTEAFF
TGTGCCAGCTCGGGACAGGACGGCGGCACTGAAGCTTTCTTT
>TRBV9|TRBJ2-3|NA
CASSVATSPGTDTQYF
TGTGCCAGCAGCGTAGCTACTAGCCCCGGCACAGATACGCAGTATTTT
>TRBV5-1|TRBJ2-2|NA
CASSLGTANTGELFF
TGCGCCAGCAGCTTGGGGACAGCGAACACCGGGGAGCTGTTTTTT
>TRBV7-8|TRBJ2-7|TRBD2
CASSPREGPYEQYF
TGTGCCAGCAGCCCCCGGGAGGGACCCTACGAGCAGTACTTC
>TRBV29-1|TRBJ2-7|NA
CSVEDSRGYEQYF
TGCAGCGTTGAAGATTCAAGGGGTTACGAGCAGTACTTC
>TRBV13|TRBJ1-5|NA
CASSSGPDNQPQHF
TGTGCCAGCAGCTCGGGTCCTGATAATCAGCCCCAGCATTTT
>TRBV7-8|TRBJ1-1|NA
CASSQSGLGNTEAFF
TGTGCCAGCAGCCAAAGCGGGTTGGGGAACACTGAAGCTTTCTTT
>TRBV6-5|TRBJ2-7|NA
CATREAVFSYEQYF
TGTGCCACCAGAGAGGCAGTTTTCTCCTACGAGCAGTACTTC
>TRBV30|TRBJ2-2|NA
CAWRGHPMTGELFF
TGTGCCTGGCGTGGACACCCCATGACCGGGGAGCTGTTTTTT